Detailed here is one TCR beta chain. The sample originates from a study of blood T cell repertoires in COVID-19. Across the study: The cDNA or gDNA used as material had been derived from T cells, B-cell-depleted T cells, or PBMCs.

Participant ages covered about 18 to 95 years across about two dozen US areas. The germline V and J ends were trimmed by 1 base and 7 bases, with 19 bases remaining between them. CDR3 length: 17 amino acids. Germline V CDR1 and CDR2: KGHSH, LQKENI. Profiling relied on immunoSEQ multiplex PCR, and the TCRdb table lists in-frame clones only, not all of them. The sample consists of about 270,000 clones, around 90% of them appearing once. Sequenced: PBMCs or T cells enriched from blood (not recorded which). The V gene is TRBV18, the J gene TRBJ1-4; D gene uncertain. This clonotype was sampled from a middle-aged man who had been exposed to COVID-19. The CDR3 nucleotides read TGTGCCAGCTCACCACAGGGAGGCGTTTTGGCGGTTGAAAAACTGTTTTTT. Its protein is CASSPQGGVLAVEKLFF.